The 13 T cell receptor beta chains below were found in one sample sequenced in a study of OX40 agonist ivuxolimab in advanced cancers. Produced via immunoSEQ multiplex PCR; TCRdb's table is partial and in-frame only. The sample has approximately 82,000 clones, about nine tenths seen once. The sequenced sample was CD4+ or CD8+ T cells sorted from blood, obtained in a trial of the OX40 agonist ivuxolimab. These receptors came from an adult with an advanced solid tumor such as melanoma, head and neck, liver or kidney cancer.

This clone was detected only once. The chain combines TRBV11-2 with TRBJ1-4, with D unclear. This CDR3 has 12 amino acids. The ends were cut back, 2 bases at V and 6 bases at J, with 4 bases in the middle. Germline values: CDR1 SGHAT, CDR2 FQNNGV. CDR3 nucleotides: TGTGCCAGCAGCTTAATACATGAAAAACTGTTTTTT. Its protein product is CASSLIHEKLFF.

The chain is built from TRBV23-1 and TRBJ2-7; D is uncertain. TRBV23-1 is noted as an ORF with a role that remains uncertain. The V end was cut by 0 bases, the J end by 5 bases, with 8 bases between. CDR3 size: 13 residues. CDR3 coding DNA: TGCGCCAGCAGTCAATCTTACGAGGACGAGCAGTACTTC. This translates into CASSQSYEDEQYF.

This rearrangement joins TRBV6-5 to TRBJ2-3, with D perhaps matching TRBD1 or TRBD2 (6 bases each). CDR1 is MNHEY and CDR2 is SVGAGI in the germline V gene. The germline V and J ends were trimmed by 1 base and 6 bases, with 17 bases remaining between them. The CDR3 is 16 amino acids. The CDR3 coding sequence is TGTGCCAGCAGTTACTTGGGACTGCAGCAGGGGGATACGCAGTATTTT. This translates into CASSYLGLQQGDTQYF.

The chain uses TRBV6-5 and TRBJ2-7; 7 bases agree with TRBD1. Germline CDR1 and CDR2: MNHEY and SVGAGI. The J segment lost 2 bases and the V segment lost 0 bases, leaving 7 bases of the junction unmatched. The CDR3 runs 16 residues. DNA for the CDR3: TGTGCCAGCAGTTACTCGATACTCCAGGGGGCCTACGAGCAGTACTTC. It translates to CASSYSILQGAYEQYF.

This clone was counted once. The J gene is TRBJ1-1, the V gene TRBV19; D is uncertain. V shed 6 bases and J shed 1 base, with 9 bases lying between them. The length of the CDR3 is 13 residues. Germline CDR1 reads LNHDA; CDR2 reads SQIVND (reference sequence). The CDR3 is CASRRRGNTEAFF. The CDR3, as DNA: TGTGCCAGTAGGCGCCGTGGGAACACTGAAGCTTTCTTT. The entire variable domain, with the rest obtained from reference TRBV19 and TRBJ1-1, is as follows: DGGITQSPKYLFRKEGQNVTLSCEQNLNHDAMYWYRQDPGQGLRLIYYSQIVNDFQKGDIAEGYSVSREKKESFPLTVTSAQKNPTAFYLCASRRRGNTEAFFGQGTRLTVV.

This clone was counted once. CDR3 DNA: TGTGCCAGTAGTATAGTTGGGGGAGTTAACACCGGGGAGCTGTTTTTT. It yields the protein CASSIVGGVNTGELFF. This chain links TRBV19 with TRBJ2-2, with D perhaps assigned TRBD1 or TRBD2 (5 bases each). Germline assignment: CDR1 LNHDA and CDR2 SQIVND (reference sequence). V was pared by 1 base and J by 2 bases, with 11 bases between. CDR3 size: 16 residues.

The genes are TRBV5-1 and TRBJ2-7, with 8 nucleotides matching TRBD2. The germline V gene has CDR1 SGHRS and CDR2 YFSETQ. This CDR3 comprises 14 residues. The trim removed 4 bases at V and 4 bases at J, leaving 7 bases unmatched. CDR3 sequence reads: CASSISGTLYEQYF. The CDR3 DNA follows: TGCGCCAGCAGCATTAGCGGGACACTGTACGAGCAGTACTTC.

The table lists this clone with a few counts. The genes are TRBV4-2 and TRBJ2-2, with TRBD2 matching over 8 bases. This CDR3 region has 19 residues. Germline trimming cut 0 bases from V and 0 bases from J; bases unmatched to any gene: 9. Germline V CDR1 and CDR2: LGHNA, YNFKEQ. CDR3 loop: CASSQDLAGMSSNTGELFF. The CDR3 DNA is TGTGCCAGCAGCCAAGATCTAGCGGGTATGTCGTCGAACACCGGGGAGCTGTTTTTT.

This clone was found a few times. The chain uses TRBV7-2 and TRBJ2-3; perhaps D is TRBD1 or TRBD2 (5 bases each). Germline values: CDR1 SGHTA, CDR2 FQGNSA. V shed 4 bases and J shed 14 bases, with 19 bases lying between them. CDR3 length: 13 residues. DNA of the CDR3: TGTGCCAGCAGCTGGAACCGGGACGGCCGCCGGTATTTT. Protein sequence: CASSWNRDGRRYF.

The chain has TRBV11-2 and TRBJ2-5; D ambiguous. Trimming removed 4 bases from V and 5 bases from J, with 11 bases in between. CDR1 SGHAT and CDR2 FQNNGV come from the germline V gene. This CDR3 has 13 residues. CDR3 nucleotide sequence: TGTGCCAGCAGCTCGCAGTCATTGGAGACCCAGTACTTC. As protein: CASSSQSLETQYF. Supplemented by reference TRBV11-2 and TRBJ2-5, the full variable domain reads EAGVAQSPRYKIIEKRQSVAFWCNPISGHATLYWYQQILGQGPKLLIQFQNNGVVDDSQLPKDRFSAERLKGVDSTLKIQPAKLEDSAVYLCASSSQSLETQYFGPGTRLLVL.

The gene calls are TRBV27 and TRBJ1-1, with TRBD1 identical over 8 bases. V was clipped by 6 bases and J by 10 bases; unmatched bases: 13. CDR3 length: 14 amino acids. Looked up from germline, CDR1 is MNHEY and CDR2 is SMNVEV (reference sequence). Here the CDR3 reads CASRKRQGYVGAFF. The CDR3 nucleotides are TGTGCCAGCAGGAAAAGACAGGGGTATGTTGGAGCTTTCTTT.

This chain connects TRBV9 to TRBJ2-3, with D uncertain. The V gene lost 0 bases and the J gene lost 4 bases, with 0 bases spanning the gap. Germline-derived CDR1 and CDR2 are SGDLS and YYNGEE. This CDR3 has 11 amino acids. CDR3 DNA sequence: TGTGCCAGCAGCGTAGCAGATACGCAGTATTTT. Protein: CASSVADTQYF.

The J gene is TRBJ2-7, the V gene TRBV30, with TRBD1 as a possible D gene (5 bases). CDR1 and CDR2 from the germline V gene are GTSNPN and SVGIG (reference sequence). V lost 3 bases and J 5 bases, leaving 8 bases between the germline ends. The length of the CDR3 is 11 residues. The CDR3 DNA is TGTGCCTGGAGCAGACAGAACGAGCAGTACTTC. Translation gives CAWSRQNEQYF. Combining the CDR3 with reference TRBV30 and TRBJ2-7 gives the whole variable domain SQTIHQWPATLVQPVGSPLSLECTVEGTSNPNLYWYRQAAGRGLQLLFYSVGIGQISSEVPQNLSASRPQDRQFILSSKKLLLSDSGFYLCAWSRQNEQYFGPGTRLTVT.